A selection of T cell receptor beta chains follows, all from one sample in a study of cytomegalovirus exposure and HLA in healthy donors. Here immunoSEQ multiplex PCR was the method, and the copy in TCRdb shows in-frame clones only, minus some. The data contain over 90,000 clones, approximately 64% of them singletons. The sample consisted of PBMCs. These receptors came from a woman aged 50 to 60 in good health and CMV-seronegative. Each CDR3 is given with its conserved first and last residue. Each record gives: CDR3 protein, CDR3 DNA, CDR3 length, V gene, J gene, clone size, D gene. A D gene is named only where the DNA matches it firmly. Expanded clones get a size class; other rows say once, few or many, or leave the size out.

CASTRREGAMNEKLFF	TGTGCCAGCACCCGACGAGAGGGGGCGATGAATGAAAAACTGTTTTTT	16	TRBV5-5	TRBJ1-4	once	TRBD1
CASSSATGGQETQYF	TGCGCCAGCAGCTCCGCGACAGGGGGGCAAGAGACCCAGTACTTC	15	TRBV5-1	TRBJ2-5	NA	TRBD1
CASSRTSGNTGELFF	TGCGCCAGCAGCCGGACTAGCGGTAACACCGGGGAGCTGTTTTTT	15	TRBV5-1	TRBJ2-2	NA	TRBD2
CASSLSGGALSSYNEQFF	TGTGCCAGCAGCTTATCCGGGGGGGCCCTCAGCTCCTACAATGAGCAGTTCTTC	18	TRBV7-9	TRBJ2-1	few	TRBD2
CASSFRQGPQHF	TGTGCCAGCAGTTTCAGACAGGGCCCCCAGCATTTT	12	TRBV27	TRBJ1-5	NA	TRBD1
CASSESGSPYNEQFF	TGTGCCAGCAGCGAGAGCGGGAGTCCCTACAATGAGCAGTTCTTC	15	TRBV7-7	TRBJ2-1	NA	TRBD2
CASSLDSGGANEQFF	TGTGCCAGCAGCTTGGATTCAGGAGGGGCCAATGAGCAGTTCTTC	15	TRBV5-4	TRBJ2-1	NA	NA
CATRRDRYQPQHF	TGTGCCACCCGAAGGGACAGATATCAGCCCCAGCATTTT	13	TRBV28	TRBJ1-5	once	TRBD1
CASSQVGPSRPNEQFF	TGCGCCAGCAGCCAAGTGGGTCCCAGCAGGCCCAATGAGCAGTTCTTC	16	TRBV4-1	TRBJ2-1	NA	NA
CASSPLAGWMETQYF	TGTGCCAGCAGTCCCCTAGCGGGATGGATGGAGACCCAGTACTTC	15	TRBV28	TRBJ2-5	NA	TRBD2
CASSFGQDTEAFF	TGTGCCAGCAGTTTCGGACAGGACACTGAAGCTTTCTTT	13	TRBV6-6	TRBJ1-1	NA	TRBD1
CASSPQGYEQYF	TGCGCCAGCAGCCCCCAGGGCTACGAGCAGTACTTC	12	TRBV5-1	TRBJ2-7	few	NA
CASSPPKGTSGVFSTDTQYF	TGTGCCAGCTCACCACCGAAGGGGACTAGCGGAGTCTTTAGCACAGATACGCAGTATTTT	20	TRBV18	TRBJ2-3	NA	TRBD2
CASSFLGQDGDTQYF	TGTGCCAGCAGTTTTTTGGGACAGGATGGAGATACGCAGTATTTT	15	TRBV27	TRBJ2-3	NA	TRBD1
CASSPRVTSSYNSPLHF	TGTGCCAGCAGCCCACGGGTGACGAGCTCCTATAATTCACCCCTCCACTTT	17	TRBV27	TRBJ1-6	NA	NA
CASKQPGLAGNNEQFF	TGTGCCAGCAAACAACCGGGACTAGCGGGGAACAATGAGCAGTTCTTC	16	TRBV6-6	TRBJ2-1	NA	TRBD2
CASSQDAGVVFGYTF	TGTGCCAGCAGCCAAGATGCAGGGGTTGTATTTGGCTACACCTTC	15	TRBV14	TRBJ1-2	few	NA
CASSPSGSFAYNEQFF	TGTGCCAGCAGCCCCAGCGGGAGTTTTGCTTACAATGAGCAGTTCTTC	16	TRBV7-3	TRBJ2-1	NA	TRBD2
CASSLRLVLAGVYNEQFF	TGCGCCAGCAGTCTACGACTGGTACTAGCGGGAGTTTACAATGAGCAGTTCTTC	18	TRBV23-1	TRBJ2-1	NA	TRBD2